These 30 T cell receptor beta chains were sequenced from one sample in a study of shared clonotypes between healthy human individuals. Profiling relied on immunoSEQ multiplex PCR, and the TCRdb table lists in-frame clones only, not all of them. The data hold about 2.1 million clones, with around 95% observed a single time. As defined, naive CD8 cells were CD45RO-negative and positively selected for CCR7, with terminally differentiated effector memory CD45RA+ cells excluded. Sequencing was performed on naive CD8+ T cells from PBMCs. These receptors came from a man aged 18 to 30 in good health. Some clones in this sample may be carry-over from other donors' samples.

The chain recombines TRBV7-9 with TRBJ1-3; no clear D gene. The V and J ends lost 1 base and 4 bases respectively, with 11 bases between them. Germline lookup yields CDR1 SEHNR and CDR2 FQNEAQ (reference sequence). The CDR3 extends over 15 amino acids. CDR3 region: CASSLGTVSGNTIYF. The CDR3 coding sequence is TGTGCCAGCAGCTTAGGGACGGTTTCGGGAAACACCATATATTTT.

The chain carries TRBV19 and TRBJ2-7; the D gene is possibly TRBD1 (7 bases). This CDR3 has 15 amino acids. Looked up from germline, CDR1 is LNHDA and CDR2 is SQIVND (reference sequence). Trimming stripped 5 bases from V and 2 bases from J, with 16 bases between. CDR3 residues: CASSGQGGTAYEQYF. CDR3 sequence (DNA): TGTGCCAGTAGTGGACAAGGAGGGACAGCCTACGAGCAGTACTTC.

The chain recombines TRBV29-1 with TRBJ1-2, with TRBD1 identical over 8 bases. The CDR3 spans 15 residues. V was clipped by 7 bases and J by 4 bases; unmatched bases: 14. The germline V gene encodes CDR1 SQVTM and CDR2 ANQGSEA. The DNA for the CDR3 is TGCAGCGCATTACCAGGGGGCTCGGATCTCTATGGCTACACCTTC. Its translation: CSALPGGSDLYGYTF.

The CDR3: CASSWRRDGSNEKLFF. Written as DNA, the CDR3 is TGTGCCAGTAGCTGGAGGAGGGACGGCTCTAATGAAAAACTGTTTTTT. The chain joins TRBV19 to TRBJ1-4, with a possible D match to TRBD1 (5 bases). From germline, CDR1 is LNHDA and CDR2 SQIVND (reference sequence). There are 16 residues in the CDR3. Trimming removed 6 bases at V and 3 bases at J, with 17 bases between.

The chain joins TRBV11-3 to TRBJ2-2, with D possibly being TRBD2 (6 bases). CDR3 size: 15 residues. The V end lost 4 bases, the J end lost 6 bases, and 15 bases lay between the germline ends. Germline V CDR1 and CDR2: SGHNT, YENEEA. The CDR3, as DNA: TGTGCCAGCAGCTCACTAGCCGGGCCCCCCGGGGAGCTGTTTTTT. Translating it yields CASSSLAGPPGELFF. The full variable domain, its missing parts supplied by reference TRBV11-3 and TRBJ2-2, is EAGVVQSPRYKIIEKKQPVAFWCNPISGHNTLYWYLQNLGQGPELLIRYENEEAVDDSQLPKDRFSAERLKGVDSTLKIQPAELGDSAVYLCASSSLAGPPGELFFGEGSRLTVL.

The chain joins TRBV7-9 to TRBJ1-4; TRBD1 aligns across 7 bases. The CDR3 spans 14 residues. V shed 6 bases, J shed 4 bases, and the junction held 5 bases outside the gene matches. Germline values: CDR1 SEHNR, CDR2 FQNEAQ (reference sequence). CDR3 in DNA: TGTGCCAGCAGTTACCGGGACAGTAATGAAAAACTGTTTTTT. Protein: CASSYRDSNEKLFF.

The V and J genes are TRBV27 and TRBJ1-5; no firm D call. This CDR3 region has 15 residues. Looked up from germline, CDR1 is MNHEY and CDR2 is SMNVEV (reference sequence). Trimming stripped 5 bases from V and 6 bases from J, with 17 bases between. This CDR3 reads CASSLRWGSSQPQHF. DNA for the CDR3: TGTGCCAGCAGTCTCCGTTGGGGTAGTAGTCAGCCCCAGCATTTT.

This chain links TRBV7-9 with TRBJ2-2, with 7 bases identical to TRBD1. The germline V gene encodes CDR1 SEHNR and CDR2 FQNEAQ (reference sequence). V dropped 4 bases and J dropped 8; count of bases not matched to a gene: 10. This CDR3 spans 15 amino acids. CDR3 sequence: CASSSIQGILGELFF. CDR3 bases: TGTGCCAGCAGCTCCATACAGGGGATTTTGGGGGAGCTGTTTTTT.

This clone was seen a single time. The V gene is TRBV6-6, the J gene TRBJ1-2; TRBD1 aligns across 7 bases. J was trimmed by 14 bases and V by 2 bases; bases with no gene match: 11. The CDR3 is made up of 13 amino acids. Germline V lookup: CDR1 MNHNY, CDR2 SVGAGI (reference sequence). In DNA, the CDR3 is TGTGCCAGCAGTTACGGGACAGCTGCTTTCGAGACCTTC. It is translated as CASSYGTAAFETF.

V and J are TRBV7-8 and TRBJ1-1; D gene unclear. The CDR3 length is 12 residues. The V end was cut by 8 bases, the J end by 1 base, with 8 bases between. CDR1 and CDR2 (germline): SGHVS, FQNEAQ. The DNA for the CDR3 is TGTGCCAGCGGGGATTCGAACACTGAAGCTTTCTTT. Its translation is CASGDSNTEAFF.

V and J are TRBV27 and TRBJ2-7, with D possibly matching TRBD2 (5 bases). Trimming cost V 3 bases and J 3 bases, with 9 bases left between them. CDR3 length: 13 residues. Germline values: CDR1 MNHEY, CDR2 SMNVEV (reference sequence). The CDR3 DNA sequence: TGTGCCAGCAGTTTCGGGATAGTCTACGAGCAGTACTTC. Encoded protein: CASSFGIVYEQYF.

The V and J genes are TRBV28 and TRBJ2-7; possible D gene TRBD2, 6 bases. Germline CDR1 is MDHEN and CDR2 is SYDVKM. This CDR3 is built from 17 residues. V lost 5 bases, J lost 3 bases, and 23 bases lay in between. CDR3 protein: CASSLEPWGEALYEQYF. Written as DNA, the CDR3 is TGTGCCAGCAGTCTCGAACCCTGGGGGGAGGCCCTCTACGAGCAGTACTTC.

This clone showed up just once. The chain employs TRBV7-9 and TRBJ1-2; the D gene is possibly TRBD1 (5 bases). CDR1 is SEHNR, CDR2 FQNEAQ, per germline (reference sequence). The CDR3 runs 15 residues. Trimming removed 1 base from V and 6 bases from J, with 15 bases in between. CDR3 region: CASSLDGTALDGYTF. In DNA form, the CDR3 reads TGTGCCAGCAGCTTAGACGGGACGGCGTTGGATGGCTACACCTTC. The full variable domain, rest sourced from reference TRBV7-9 and TRBJ1-2, is DTGVSQNPRHKITKRGQNVTFRCDPISEHNRLYWYRQTLGQGPEFLTYFQNEAQLEKSRLLSDRFSAERPKGSFSTLEIQRTEQGDSAMYLCASSLDGTALDGYTFGSGTRLTVV.

V gene TRBV4-2 combines with J gene TRBJ2-1; 8 nucleotides align to TRBD2. This CDR3 has 16 amino acids. The germline V gene encodes CDR1 LGHNA and CDR2 YNFKEQ. Losses at the gene ends were 3 bases for V and 10 bases for J; bases not matched to a gene: 14. CDR3 protein: CASSHDGERELGEQFF. The CDR3 DNA reads TGTGCCAGCAGCCACGACGGGGAGCGGGAGTTGGGGGAGCAGTTCTTC.

Details on this clone: This specimen includes other DNA sequences encoding the same CDR3. The chain joins TRBV5-1 to TRBJ2-5; D uncertain. Trimming removed 1 base at V and 5 bases at J, with 3 bases between. Looked up from germline, CDR1 is SGHRS and CDR2 is YFSETQ. The CDR3 covers 11 residues. For the CDR3, the DNA is TGCGCCAGCAGCTTGAGGGAGACCCAGTACTTC. Amino acids: CASSLRETQYF.

V gene TRBV6-5 combines with J gene TRBJ1-1, with D possibly being TRBD1 (6 bases). The CDR3 consists of 14 residues. V dropped 2 bases and J dropped 7 bases, with 14 bases sitting between them. Germline V gives CDR1 MNHEY, CDR2 SVGAGI. This CDR3 is CASSYRGLGNEAFF. CDR3 nucleotides: TGTGCCAGCAGTTACAGGGGGTTGGGGAATGAAGCTTTCTTT.

The chain combines TRBV28 with TRBJ1-3; a possible D gene is TRBD1 (5 bases). This CDR3 has 16 amino acids. The V gene lost 5 bases and the J gene lost 0 bases, with 14 bases spanning the gap. Germline V gene sequence: CDR1 MDHEN, CDR2 SYDVKM. This CDR3 reads CASSPWDVRSGNTIYF. Written as DNA, the CDR3 is TGTGCCAGCAGTCCTTGGGACGTACGCTCTGGAAACACCATATATTTT.

This clone was detected once. The CDR3 spells CASSVDPNYEQYF. CDR3 nucleotide sequence: TGTGCCAGCAGCGTAGATCCAAACTACGAGCAGTACTTC. The rearrangement joins TRBV9 to TRBJ2-7; D gene uncertain. From germline, CDR1 is SGDLS and CDR2 YYNGEE. The CDR3 covers 13 residues. V shed 0 bases and J shed 3 bases, with 7 bases lying between them.

This clone was observed a few times. The chain combines TRBV29-1 with TRBJ1-2; D gene unclear. The CDR3 covers 13 residues. Trimming took 6 bases from V and 4 from J, leaving 15 bases between them. From germline, CDR1 is SQVTM and CDR2 ANQGSEA. Here the CDR3 DNA reads TGCAGCGTCCAAGGGCCCTGGGGCTATGGCTACACCTTC. Translating gives CSVQGPWGYGYTF.

The gene calls are TRBV11-2 and TRBJ2-1, with 9 bases aligning to TRBD2. Trimming cost V 6 bases and J 5 bases; bases outside gene matches: 20. Germline V gives CDR1 SGHAT, CDR2 FQNNGV. The CDR3 is 19 amino acids. CDR3 residues: CASRPRRTSVSITNNEQFF. For the CDR3, the DNA is TGTGCCAGCAGGCCCCGTCGGACTAGCGTCTCGATTACTAACAATGAGCAGTTCTTC. The variable domain in full, with the rest retrieved from reference TRBV11-2 and TRBJ2-1, is EAGVAQSPRYKIIEKRQSVAFWCNPISGHATLYWYQQILGQGPKLLIQFQNNGVVDDSQLPKDRFSAERLKGVDSTLKIQPAKLEDSAVYLCASRPRRTSVSITNNEQFFGPGTRLTVL.

The genes are TRBV7-7 and TRBJ2-2; D possibly matches TRBD1 or TRBD2 (6 bases each). The CDR3 is 18 amino acids. Trimming shortened V by 2 bases and J by 6 bases, and 22 bases separated the two germline ends. Per germline, CDR1 SSHAT and CDR2 FNYEAQ (reference sequence). The CDR3, as DNA: TGTGCCAGCAGCTTAAAATTTTCGCGGGACACGGGCCCCGGGGAGCTGTTTTTT. Its translation: CASSLKFSRDTGPGELFF. Drawing the rest from reference TRBV7-7 and TRBJ2-2, the complete variable domain is GAGVSQSPRYKVTKRGQDVTLRCDPISSHATLYWYQQALGQGPEFLTYFNYEAQPDKSGLPSDRFSAERPEGSISTLTIQRTEQRDSAMYRCASSLKFSRDTGPGELFFGEGSRLTVL.

The chain links TRBV7-9 to TRBJ2-3; D is undetermined. Germline V lookup: CDR1 SEHNR, CDR2 FQNEAQ (reference sequence). The CDR3 sequence is 14 residues long. Between the trimmed V and J ends, which lost 5 bases and 2 bases, there was a span of 11 bases. CDR3 sequence: CASSPRPPTDTQYF. The CDR3 DNA is TGTGCCAGCAGCCCACGGCCCCCCACAGATACGCAGTATTTT.

This chain joins TRBV28 and TRBJ2-5; tentative D call: TRBD2 (6 bases). Germline values: CDR1 MDHEN, CDR2 SYDVKM. V lost 5 bases and J lost 9, with 28 bases in between. This CDR3 has 17 amino acids. The CDR3 loop is CASSLRPGAPDNGAQYF. The CDR3 DNA reads as TGTGCCAGCAGTCTGCGCCCGGGAGCACCCGACAATGGGGCCCAGTACTTC.

The chain has TRBV28 and TRBJ1-2; a weak D match, TRBD1 (5 bases). This CDR3 has 12 amino acids. CDR1 and CDR2 (germline): MDHEN, SYDVKM. V lost 10 bases, J lost 7 bases, and 16 bases lay in between. CDR3 nucleotide sequence: TGTGCCACCTGGGGGGGATTCCCTGGCTACACCTTC. This sequence encodes CATWGGFPGYTF.

This sequence joins TRBV5-6 and TRBJ2-1; the D is unclear. V was cut by 2 bases and J by 10 bases, with 10 bases left in between. Germline V gene sequence: CDR1 SGHDT, CDR2 YYEEEE. The CDR3 has 12 amino acids. In nucleotides, the CDR3 is TGTGCCAGCAGCTTTGGCTCGGCCGAGCAGTTCTTC. This translates into CASSFGSAEQFF. Drawing the rest from reference TRBV5-6 and TRBJ2-1, the complete variable domain is DAGVTQSPTHLIKTRGQQVTLRCSPKSGHDTVSWYQQALGQGPQFIFQYYEEEERQRGNFPDRFSGHQFPNYSSELNVNALLLGDSALYLCASSFGSAEQFFGPGTRLTVL.

This clone was picked up one time. The chain joins TRBV9 to TRBJ1-2, with a tentative D call TRBD1 (5 bases). V dropped 0 bases and J dropped 4 bases, with 13 bases sitting between them. In germline, CDR1 is SGDLS, CDR2 YYNGEE. This CDR3 is built from 15 residues. This CDR3 is CASSVASGRSYGYTF. The CDR3 DNA is TGTGCCAGCAGCGTAGCTTCAGGGAGGAGCTATGGCTACACCTTC.

The chain carries TRBV19 and TRBJ2-2, with TRBD2 matching 9 bases. This CDR3 has 15 amino acids. The V gene's germline CDR1 is LNHDA and CDR2 SQIVND (reference sequence). V shed 9 bases and J 6 bases; nucleotides not matched to a gene: 11. The CDR3 loop is CASGWTSVSAGELFF. The CDR3 DNA follows: TGTGCCAGCGGGTGGACTAGCGTCTCAGCCGGGGAGCTGTTTTTT.

This chain connects TRBV7-6 to TRBJ2-1, with a weak D call TRBD2 (5 bases). V lost 3 bases to trimming and J lost 8 bases, with 11 bases between them. The germline gives CDR1 SGHVS, CDR2 FNYEAQ. The CDR3 has 13 amino acids. DNA of the CDR3: TGTGCCAGCAGCTTCATAGCGTATGATGAGCAGTTCTTC. Amino acids: CASSFIAYDEQFF.

V gene TRBV5-6 combines with J gene TRBJ2-7; D is unclear. This CDR3 has 15 amino acids. CDR1 SGHDT and CDR2 YYEEEE come from the germline V gene. V gave up 3 bases and J gave up 0 bases, with 13 bases separating them. The CDR3 DNA reads TGTGCCAGCAGCTCCCTTATAGAAAGCTCCTACGAGCAGTACTTC. This codes for CASSSLIESSYEQYF.

The chain uses TRBV29-1 and TRBJ1-2, with D possibly TRBD1 on 5 matching bases. V dropped 7 bases and J dropped 8 bases, with 23 bases sitting between them. Germline V gives CDR1 SQVTM, CDR2 ANQGSEA. The CDR3 extends over 14 amino acids. CDR3 nucleotide sequence: TGCAGCGGTTCGCAATGGACATCGGGGCCGGGCTACACCTTC. It encodes CSGSQWTSGPGYTF.